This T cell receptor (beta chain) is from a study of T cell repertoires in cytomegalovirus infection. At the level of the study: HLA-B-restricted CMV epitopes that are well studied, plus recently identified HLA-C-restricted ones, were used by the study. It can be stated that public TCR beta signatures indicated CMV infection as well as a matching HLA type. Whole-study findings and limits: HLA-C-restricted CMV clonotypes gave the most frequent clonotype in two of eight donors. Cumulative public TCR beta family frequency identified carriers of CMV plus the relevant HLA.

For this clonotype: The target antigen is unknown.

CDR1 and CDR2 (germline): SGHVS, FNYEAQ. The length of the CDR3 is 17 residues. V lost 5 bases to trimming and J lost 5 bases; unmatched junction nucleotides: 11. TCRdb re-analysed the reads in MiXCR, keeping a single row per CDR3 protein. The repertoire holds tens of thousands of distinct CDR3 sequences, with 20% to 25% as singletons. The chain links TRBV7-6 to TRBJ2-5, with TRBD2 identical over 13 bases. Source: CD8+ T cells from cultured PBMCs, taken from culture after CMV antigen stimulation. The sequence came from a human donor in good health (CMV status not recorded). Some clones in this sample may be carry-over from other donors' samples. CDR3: CASSPGTSGAPGETQYF. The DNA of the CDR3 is TGTGCCAGCAGCCCCGGGACTAGCGGGGCCCCTGGGGAGACCCAGTACTTC. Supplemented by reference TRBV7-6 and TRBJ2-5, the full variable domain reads GAGVSQSPRYKVTKRGQDVALRCDPISGHVSLYWYRQALGQGPEFLTYFNYEAQQDKSGLPNDRFSAERPEGSISTLTIQRTEQRDSAMYRCASSPGTSGAPGETQYFGPGTRLLVL.